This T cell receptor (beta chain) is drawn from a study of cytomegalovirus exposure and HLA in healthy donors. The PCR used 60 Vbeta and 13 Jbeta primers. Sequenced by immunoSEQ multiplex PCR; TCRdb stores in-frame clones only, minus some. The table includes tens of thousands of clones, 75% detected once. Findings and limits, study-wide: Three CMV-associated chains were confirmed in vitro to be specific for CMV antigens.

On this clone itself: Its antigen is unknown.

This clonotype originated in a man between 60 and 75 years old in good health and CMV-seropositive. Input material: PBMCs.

CDR3 sequence: CASSLESGSNEQFF. CDR3 DNA sequence: TGTGCCAGCAGCTTAGAAAGCGGGAGCAATGAGCAGTTCTTC. The chain has TRBV11-2 and TRBJ2-1; 8 bases are shared with TRBD2. Germline CDR1 reads SGHAT; CDR2 reads FQNNGV. The CDR3 consists of 14 residues. The J segment lost 6 bases and the V segment lost 0 bases, leaving 1 base of the junction unmatched.